Listed below are T cell receptor beta chains from one sample, sequenced in a study. TCRdb analysed the 5' RACE reads with MiXCR anew, one entry per CDR3 protein. Of approximately 31,000 distinct CDR3 sequences detected, approximately 27% appear once; the ten largest clones hold around 4%. The sequenced sample consisted of naive CD4+ T cells sorted from a lymph node. Receptors were obtained from a female donor with breast cancer. CDR3s include the opening cysteine and the closing phenylalanine or tryptophan. The order of the fields is V gene, clone size, J gene, D gene, CDR3 DNA, CDR3 protein. The D gene is left open where the match is weak. Clone size, where shown, is once, few, many, or a class for clones that have expanded.

v_gene: TRBV7-2; abundance: NA; j_gene: TRBJ2-3; d_gene: TRBD2; CDR3nt: TGTGCCAGCAGCTCTGGGGGGGGGGGCACAGATACGCAGTATTTT; CDR3aa: CASSSGGGGTDTQYF
v_gene: TRBV27; abundance: many; j_gene: TRBJ2-1; d_gene: TRBD2; CDR3nt: TGTGCCAGCACTACCGACGGGGGGGCCTACAATGAGCAGTTCTTC; CDR3aa: CASTTDGGAYNEQFF
v_gene: TRBV12-3/TRBV12-4; abundance: NA; j_gene: TRBJ2-3; d_gene: NA; CDR3nt: TGTGCCAGCAGTTCCGTATACTCCCCAGATACGCAGTATTTT; CDR3aa: CASSSVYSPDTQYF
v_gene: TRBV20-1; abundance: few; j_gene: TRBJ1-1; d_gene: NA; CDR3nt: TGCAGTGCTTCCCAGGGTGCTGAAGCTTTCTTT; CDR3aa: CSASQGAEAFF
v_gene: TRBV20-1; abundance: few; j_gene: TRBJ1-1; d_gene: NA; CDR3nt: TGCAGTGCTAGAGATACTAGAACGAACACTGAAGCTTTCTTT; CDR3aa: CSARDTRTNTEAFF
v_gene: TRBV7-7; abundance: NA; j_gene: TRBJ2-2; d_gene: TRBD2; CDR3nt: TGTGCCAGCAGCTTACGACTAGCGGGAGGCCTCACCGGGGAGCTGTTTTTT; CDR3aa: CASSLRLAGGLTGELFF
v_gene: TRBV12-3/TRBV12-4; abundance: many; j_gene: TRBJ2-7; d_gene: NA; CDR3nt: TGTGCCAGCAGTTTTATGGGAGGTTACAACGAGCAGTACTTC; CDR3aa: CASSFMGGYNEQYF
v_gene: TRBV9; abundance: NA; j_gene: TRBJ2-1; d_gene: NA; CDR3nt: TGTGCCAGCAGCGTACTCACCACTAGGGATGAGCAGTTCTTC; CDR3aa: CASSVLTTRDEQFF
v_gene: TRBV7-2; abundance: NA; j_gene: TRBJ2-3; d_gene: NA; CDR3nt: TGTGCCAGCAGCTTAAGATCCGGGACCAGCACAGATACGCAGTATTTT; CDR3aa: CASSLRSGTSTDTQYF
v_gene: TRBV9; abundance: many; j_gene: TRBJ2-5; d_gene: NA; CDR3nt: TGTGCCAGCAGCGTAAGGGGGGACCTCCAAGAGACCCAGTACTTC; CDR3aa: CASSVRGDLQETQYF
v_gene: TRBV5-1; abundance: many; j_gene: TRBJ2-7; d_gene: TRBD1; CDR3nt: TGCGCCAGCAGCGCCGAAGGGGGCGCCAAGCAGTACTTC; CDR3aa: CASSAEGGAKQYF
v_gene: TRBV5-1; abundance: NA; j_gene: TRBJ1-5; d_gene: NA; CDR3nt: TGCGCCAGCAGCTTGGGGATCGGACTGCGAGAGCCCCAGCATTTT; CDR3aa: CASSLGIGLREPQHF
v_gene: TRBV20-1; abundance: NA; j_gene: TRBJ2-1; d_gene: TRBD2; CDR3nt: TGCAGTGCTAGAGGGGCCGGGCGGGAGGGCCTTGAGCAGTTCTTC; CDR3aa: CSARGAGREGLEQFF
v_gene: TRBV10-3; abundance: medium-sized; j_gene: TRBJ2-7; d_gene: TRBD1; CDR3nt: TGTGCCACCTGGGACAGGGGGCGATACGAGCAGTACTTC; CDR3aa: CATWDRGRYEQYF
v_gene: TRBV6-1; abundance: NA; j_gene: TRBJ1-1; d_gene: NA; CDR3nt: TGTGCCAGCAGTGTAAGACGGGACTTGAACACTGAAGCTTTCTTT; CDR3aa: CASSVRRDLNTEAFF
v_gene: TRBV30; abundance: NA; j_gene: TRBJ2-5; d_gene: TRBD2; CDR3nt: TGTGCCTGGACAGGAGGACTAGCGGGAGAGACCCAGTACTTC; CDR3aa: CAWTGGLAGETQYF
v_gene: TRBV12-3/TRBV12-4; abundance: NA; j_gene: TRBJ1-5; d_gene: NA; CDR3nt: TGTGCCAGCAGTCGTCAGGAGGGCGGCAATCAGCCCCAGCATTTT; CDR3aa: CASSRQEGGNQPQHF
v_gene: TRBV5-1; abundance: few; j_gene: TRBJ2-7; d_gene: TRBD1; CDR3nt: TGCGCCAGCAGCTTGGCCCGATTTAGGACAGGGGACTCTGTCTACGAGCAGTACTTC; CDR3aa: CASSLARFRTGDSVYEQYF
v_gene: TRBV7-3; abundance: NA; j_gene: TRBJ2-3; d_gene: TRBD1; CDR3nt: TGTGCCAGCAGCATCCGGACAGGGGGCGGGTTGGATACGCAGTATTTT; CDR3aa: CASSIRTGGGLDTQYF